Below, 20 T cell receptor beta chains from the same sample are listed, as sequenced in a study of blood T cell repertoires in COVID-19. Here immunoSEQ multiplex PCR was the method, and the copy in TCRdb shows in-frame clones only, minus some. This sample has under 30,000 clones, with about nine tenths found just once. The sequenced material came from peripheral blood. The receptors originated from a woman of 80 years or more with active or convalescent COVID-19.

The chain carries TRBV27 and TRBJ2-1; TRBD2 matches at 11 bases. Germline lookup yields CDR1 MNHEY and CDR2 SMNVEV (reference sequence). Trimming at V came to 1 base and at J to 4 bases, leaving 9 bases not matched to a gene. The CDR3 is made up of 18 amino acids. This CDR3 is CASSLWSLAGGNYNEQFF. The CDR3 DNA reads as TGTGCCAGCAGTTTATGGAGCTTAGCGGGAGGGAATTACAATGAGCAGTTCTTC.

This sequence joins TRBV11-2 and TRBJ2-7, with D possibly TRBD2 on 5 matching bases. The germline gives CDR1 SGHAT, CDR2 FQNNGV. The CDR3 is 15 amino acids. Trimming removed 0 bases from V and 0 bases from J, with 9 bases in between. The DNA for the CDR3 is TGTGCCAGCAGCTTAGACAGGACTCACTCCTACGAGCAGTACTTC. This gives the protein CASSLDRTHSYEQYF.

This sequence joins TRBV30 and TRBJ1-3; D is unclear. CDR1 is GTSNPN and CDR2 is SVGIG in the germline V gene (reference sequence). This CDR3 is 14 amino acids long. The V end lost 3 bases, the J end lost 2 bases, and 11 bases lay between the germline ends. This CDR3 reads CAWSAQRAGNTIYF. CDR3 nucleotides: TGTGCCTGGAGCGCTCAGCGGGCTGGAAACACCATATATTTT.

The chain combines TRBV27 with TRBJ1-6; possible D gene TRBD1, 6 bases. The germline CDR1 and CDR2 sequences are MNHEY and SMNVEV (reference sequence). This CDR3 contains 17 residues. Trimming took off 3 bases at V and 0 bases at J, with 12 bases between the two ends. As DNA, the CDR3 is TGTGCCAGCAGTTTCTCGGAGGACAGCTCCTATAATTCACCCCTCCACTTT. This sequence encodes CASSFSEDSSYNSPLHF.

This chain connects TRBV4-1 to TRBJ1-4; D is undetermined. The CDR3 loop spans 17 amino acids. V was cut by 2 bases and J by 7 bases, with 20 bases left in between. CDR1 MGHRA and CDR2 YSYEKL come from the germline V gene. The CDR3: CASSQIEGALAGEKLFF. The CDR3 DNA reads as TGCGCCAGCAGCCAAATTGAAGGAGCGCTGGCGGGTGAAAAACTGTTTTTT.

The rearrangement joins TRBV4-1 to TRBJ1-1; TRBD1 matches at 7 bases. The ends lost 5 bases at V and 0 bases at J; junction bases unmatched: 12. The CDR3 length is 17 residues. Germline assignment: CDR1 MGHRA and CDR2 YSYEKL. CDR3 protein: CASSYRDSRKLNTEAFF. Written as DNA, the CDR3 is TGCGCCAGCAGCTACCGGGACAGTCGCAAATTGAACACTGAAGCTTTCTTT.

The chain is built from TRBV27 and TRBJ1-6, with a possible D match to TRBD1 (6 bases). The CDR3 runs to 16 residues. Germline V gene data show CDR1 as MNHEY and CDR2 as SMNVEV (reference sequence). V was clipped by 3 bases and J by 5 bases, with 14 bases between them. The CDR3 bases are TGTGCCAGCAGTTTTTCGAGCACAGGGAATAATTCACCCCTCCACTTT. Translating gives CASSFSSTGNNSPLHF.

This clone was seen a single time. The rearrangement links TRBV7-2 to TRBJ2-5; TRBD2 might be the D (7 bases). This CDR3 contains 15 residues. The germline gives CDR1 SGHTA, CDR2 FQGNSA. Trimming cost V 2 bases and J 4 bases, with 14 bases left between them. This CDR3 is CASSLWGGGGETQYF. In DNA form, the CDR3 reads TGTGCCAGCAGCTTATGGGGGGGCGGTGGAGAGACCCAGTACTTC.

The gene calls are TRBV6-5 and TRBJ2-1, with 10 positions matching TRBD1. The V gene's germline CDR1 is MNHEY and CDR2 SVGAGI. The CDR3 is 15 residues long. V trimming: 7 bases; J trimming: 6 bases; junction bases outside the gene matches: 9. The CDR3: CASNPPGTGVNEQFF. The CDR3 DNA reads TGTGCCAGCAACCCCCCAGGGACAGGGGTCAATGAGCAGTTCTTC.

The chain carries TRBV5-4 and TRBJ2-7; 10 bases fit TRBD1. The CDR3 sequence is 15 residues long. The V gene's germline CDR1 is SGHNT and CDR2 YYREEE (reference sequence). V lost 2 bases and J lost 4; bases outside the gene matches: 6. CDR3 in amino acids: CASSFRTGGSYEQYF. The CDR3 DNA is TGTGCCAGCAGCTTTAGGACAGGGGGTTCTTACGAGCAGTACTTC.

The chain carries TRBV7-8 and TRBJ2-2; TRBD2 matches 10 bases. Germline assignment: CDR1 SGHVS and CDR2 FQNEAQ. There are 16 residues in the CDR3. V dropped 3 bases and J dropped 6; count of bases not matched to a gene: 7. The chain's CDR3 is CASSFFLAGAAGELFF. For the CDR3, the DNA is TGTGCCAGCAGCTTTTTCCTAGCGGGAGCAGCCGGGGAGCTGTTTTTT.

The chain links TRBV30 to TRBJ2-1; 9 bases fit TRBD2. The CDR3 consists of 16 residues. Trimming took 1 base from V and 1 from J; bases not matched to a gene: 5. Germline V gene sequence: CDR1 GTSNPN, CDR2 SVGIG (reference sequence). The CDR3 DNA follows: TGTGCCTGGAGTGCGGCTAGCGGGGTTTCCTACAATGAGCAGTTCTTC. It translates to CAWSAASGVSYNEQFF.

The chain carries TRBV7-3 and TRBJ2-2; 8 nucleotides agree with TRBD1. The V gene end was trimmed by 5 bases and the J gene end by 5 bases; junction bases not matched to a gene: 10. There are 16 residues in the CDR3. Germline-derived CDR1 and CDR2 are SGHTA and FQGTGA. In DNA, the CDR3 is TGTGCCAGCAGCCAACACGTCAGGGGGCTTACCGGGGAGCTGTTTTTT. This encodes CASSQHVRGLTGELFF.

The chain combines TRBV13 with TRBJ1-6, with 7 positions matching TRBD1. Germline V CDR1 and CDR2: PRHDT, FYEKMQ (reference sequence). V shed 4 bases and J 4 bases; nucleotides not matched to a gene: 16. The length of the CDR3 is 19 residues. In DNA form, the CDR3 reads TGTGCCAGCAGCTCTACAAAGACAGGGTTTGCCCGTTATAATTCACCCCTCCACTTT. Amino acid sequence: CASSSTKTGFARYNSPLHF.

The V call is TRBV12-1, the J call TRBJ1-1. TRBV12-1 is a recognized pseudogene. The CDR3 is 20 residues long. CDR3 coding DNA: TGTGCCAGCAGACAGCTTTTGTTTAAGGAGGTCTCGGAGTACAACACTGAAGCTTTCTTT. It codes for CASRQLLFKEVSEYNTEAFF.

The chain links TRBV5-6 to TRBJ1-5, with D possibly TRBD1 on 6 matching bases. The CDR3 is 13 residues long. Trimming removed 4 bases from V and 5 bases from J, with 10 bases in between. The V gene's germline CDR1 is SGHDT and CDR2 YYEEEE. CDR3 nucleotides: TGTGCCAGCAGCCTGGGACATTATCAGCCCCAGCATTTT. It translates to CASSLGHYQPQHF.

The rearrangement joins TRBV24-1 to TRBJ2-1, with D maybe TRBD1 (6 bases). CDR1 and CDR2 (germline): KGHDR, SFDVKD. The CDR3 consists of 16 residues. V was shortened by 0 bases and J by 6 bases, with 14 bases between the two germline ends. The CDR3 DNA sequence: TGTGCCACCAGTGATTTGTCCAGGGGAAGCGGCAATGAGCAGTTCTTC. This gives the protein CATSDLSRGSGNEQFF.

The J gene is TRBJ2-7, the V gene TRBV20-1; 14 bases match TRBD2. This CDR3 is built from 17 residues. CDR1 DFQATT and CDR2 SNEGSKA come from the germline V gene (reference sequence). Unmatched junction bases numbered 10, after V lost 3 bases and J lost 3 bases. CDR3 sequence reads: CSASETSGGAGGYEQYF. Here the CDR3 DNA reads TGCAGTGCTAGTGAGACTAGCGGGGGGGCCGGAGGCTACGAGCAGTACTTC.

This clone was seen just once. The V gene is TRBV19, the J gene TRBJ1-3; D possibly corresponds to TRBD1 (5 bases). This CDR3 has 15 amino acids. The germline V gene encodes CDR1 LNHDA and CDR2 SQIVND (reference sequence). V dropped 7 bases and J dropped 0 bases, with 13 bases sitting between them. This CDR3 reads CASTLGAVSGNTIYF. The CDR3 bases are TGTGCCAGTACCCTTGGGGCAGTCTCTGGAAACACCATATATTTT.

The chain uses TRBV5-1 and TRBJ2-3; TRBD2 is a possible D gene (7 bases). Germline CDR1 and CDR2: SGHRS and YFSETQ. Trimming removed 2 bases at V and 1 base at J, with 14 bases between. The CDR3 has 16 residues. CDR3 DNA: TGCGCCAGCAGCTTTGGTGGGGGGGCCGGCACAGATACGCAGTATTTT. Encoded protein: CASSFGGGAGTDTQYF.